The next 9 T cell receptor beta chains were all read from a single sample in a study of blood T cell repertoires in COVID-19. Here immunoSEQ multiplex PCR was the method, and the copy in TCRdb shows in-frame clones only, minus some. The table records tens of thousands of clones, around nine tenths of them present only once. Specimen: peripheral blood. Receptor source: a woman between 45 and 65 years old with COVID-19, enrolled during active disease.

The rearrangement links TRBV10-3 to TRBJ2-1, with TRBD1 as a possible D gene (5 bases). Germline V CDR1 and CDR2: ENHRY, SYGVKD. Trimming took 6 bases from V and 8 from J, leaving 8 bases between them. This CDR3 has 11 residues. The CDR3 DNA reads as TGTGCCATCAGCAAAGGGGATGAGCAGTTCTTC. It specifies CAISKGDEQFF.

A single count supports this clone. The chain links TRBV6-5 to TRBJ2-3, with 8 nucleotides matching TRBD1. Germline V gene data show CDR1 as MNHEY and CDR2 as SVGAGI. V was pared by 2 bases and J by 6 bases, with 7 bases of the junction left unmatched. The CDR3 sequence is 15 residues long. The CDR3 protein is CASSYRRGPGDTQYF. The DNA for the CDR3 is TGTGCCAGCAGTTACCGCAGGGGGCCTGGGGATACGCAGTATTTT.

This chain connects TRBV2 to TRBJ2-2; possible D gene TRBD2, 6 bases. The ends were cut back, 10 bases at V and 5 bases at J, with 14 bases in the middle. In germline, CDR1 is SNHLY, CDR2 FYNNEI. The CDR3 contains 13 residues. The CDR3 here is CATAEGRTGELFF. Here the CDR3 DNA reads TGTGCCACCGCGGAGGGCCGGACCGGGGAGCTGTTTTTT.

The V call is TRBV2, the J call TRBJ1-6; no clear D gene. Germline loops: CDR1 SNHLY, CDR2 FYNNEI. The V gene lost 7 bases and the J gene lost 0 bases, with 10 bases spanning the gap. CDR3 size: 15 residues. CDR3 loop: CASMSSSSYNSPLHF. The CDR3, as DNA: TGTGCCAGCATGAGTAGCAGCTCCTATAATTCACCCCTCCACTTT.

CDR3 bases: TGTGCCTGGAGTGTACCAGGGCACGAGCAGTACTTC. Protein product: CAWSVPGHEQYF. This sequence joins TRBV30 and TRBJ2-7; maybe TRBD1 (5 bases). Germline CDR1 reads GTSNPN; CDR2 reads SVGIG (reference sequence). The CDR3 has 12 residues. V shed 0 bases and J shed 5 bases, with 8 bases lying between them.

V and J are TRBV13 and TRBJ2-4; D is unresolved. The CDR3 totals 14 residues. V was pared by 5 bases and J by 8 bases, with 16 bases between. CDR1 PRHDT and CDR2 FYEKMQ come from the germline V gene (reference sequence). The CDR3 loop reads CASSPAARGDIQYF. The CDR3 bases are TGTGCCAGCAGCCCCGCAGCCCGCGGCGACATTCAGTACTTC.

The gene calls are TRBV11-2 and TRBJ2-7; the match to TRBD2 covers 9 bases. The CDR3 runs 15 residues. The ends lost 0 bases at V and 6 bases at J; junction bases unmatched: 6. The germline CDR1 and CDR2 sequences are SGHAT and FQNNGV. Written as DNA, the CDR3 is TGTGCCAGCAGCTTAGATAGTACTAGCGGGTTCGAGCAGTACTTC. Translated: CASSLDSTSGFEQYF.

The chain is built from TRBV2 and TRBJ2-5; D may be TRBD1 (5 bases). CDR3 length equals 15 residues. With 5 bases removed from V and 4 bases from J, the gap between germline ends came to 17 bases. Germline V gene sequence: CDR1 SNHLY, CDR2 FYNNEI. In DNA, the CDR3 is TGTGCCAGCAGTATCGACAGATACTCTCCAGAGACCCAGTACTTC. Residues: CASSIDRYSPETQYF.

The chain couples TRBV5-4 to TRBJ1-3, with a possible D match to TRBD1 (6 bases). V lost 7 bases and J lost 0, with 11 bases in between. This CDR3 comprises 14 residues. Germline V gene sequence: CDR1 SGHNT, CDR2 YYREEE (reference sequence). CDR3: CASRGGVSGNTIYF. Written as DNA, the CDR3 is TGTGCCAGCCGAGGGGGAGTCTCTGGAAACACCATATATTTT.